Below are 10 T cell receptor beta chains sequenced from a single sample in a study of cytotoxic CD8 clonotypes in ibrutinib-treated CLL. The data were produced by immunoSEQ multiplex PCR, yet TCRdb's version contains in-frame clones alone and is incomplete. Among fewer than 300,000 clones, around 76% were seen once, and the ten largest hold about 5.8%. The material was PBMCs, obtained at disease progression, from a patient treated with ibrutinib. All receptors come from a human donor with chronic lymphocytic leukemia.

This clone has just a few counts. This chain joins TRBV2 and TRBJ2-7; D remains unclear. Germline CDR1 SNHLY, CDR2 FYNNEI. Deletions cut 7 bases from V and 2 bases from J, with 15 bases between. The CDR3 runs to 14 residues. The CDR3 DNA reads as TGTGCCAGCATGAGGAACGCAGGACCCTACGAGCAGTACTTC. Translated: CASMRNAGPYEQYF.

This sequence joins TRBV4-3 and TRBJ2-7; 8 bases match TRBD1. Germline V gives CDR1 LGHNA, CDR2 YSLEER. The length of the CDR3 is 17 residues. V lost 0 bases and J lost 2; bases outside the gene matches: 9. CDR3: CASSQDRDRRGAYEQYF. CDR3 sequence (DNA): TGCGCCAGCAGCCAAGATCGGGACAGGAGGGGAGCCTACGAGCAGTACTTC.

This clone was counted between two and nine times. This chain uses TRBV9 with TRBJ2-2; TRBD2 matches at 8 bases. CDR3 length: 14 residues. Germline CDR1 SGDLS, CDR2 YYNGEE. Germline trimming cut 4 bases from V and 4 bases from J; bases unmatched to any gene: 3. CDR3 protein: CASSSAGVTGELFF. CDR3 nucleotide sequence: TGTGCCAGCAGCTCAGCGGGAGTCACCGGGGAGCTGTTTTTT. The full variable domain, rest sourced from reference TRBV9 and TRBJ2-2, is DSGVTQTPKHLITATGQRVTLRCSPRSGDLSVYWYQQSLDQGLQFLIQYYNGEERAKGNILERFSAQQFPDLHSELNLSSLELGDSALYFCASSSAGVTGELFFGEGSRLTVL.

The rearrangement links TRBV15 to TRBJ2-7, with D tentatively TRBD1 (6 bases). The CDR3 length is 14 residues. CDR1 and CDR2 (germline): LNHNV, YYDKDF (reference sequence). Trimming shortened V by 4 bases and J by 2 bases, and 12 bases separated the two germline ends. The CDR3 DNA sequence: TGTGCCACCAGCACCCAGGGGAACGCCTACGAGCAGTACTTC. It yields the protein CATSTQGNAYEQYF.

The chain joins TRBV6-1 to TRBJ2-7; D may be TRBD2 (6 bases). Germline V lookup: CDR1 MNHNS, CDR2 SASEGT. CDR3 length equals 15 residues. Trimming took 7 bases from V and 0 from J, leaving 16 bases between them. Here the CDR3 reads CASIREGRSSYEQYF. The CDR3 nucleotides are TGTGCCAGCATCAGAGAGGGGAGGTCCTCCTACGAGCAGTACTTC.

The chain carries TRBV6-1 and TRBJ1-5; no clear D gene. The CDR3 consists of 14 residues. Trimming took 4 bases from V and 0 from J, leaving 7 bases between them. Germline CDR1 and CDR2: MNHNS and SASEGT. For the CDR3, the DNA is TGTGCCAGCAGTGGAGATCATAGCAATCAGCCCCAGCATTTT. This sequence encodes CASSGDHSNQPQHF.

The chain has TRBV29-1 and TRBJ2-1; a possible D gene is TRBD2 (6 bases). The CDR3 totals 15 residues. Between the trimmed V and J ends, which lost 4 bases and 4 bases, there was a span of 17 bases. The germline V gene has CDR1 SQVTM and CDR2 ANQGSEA. The CDR3 sequence is CSVGRRQRAYNEQFF. In DNA form, the CDR3 reads TGCAGCGTTGGACGGCGGCAGCGGGCATACAATGAGCAGTTCTTC.

The V and J genes are TRBV2 and TRBJ2-6, with no clear D. Trimming cost V 6 bases and J 1 base, with 10 bases left between them. The CDR3 is 15 amino acids. Germline CDR1 reads SNHLY; CDR2 reads FYNNEI. CDR3 amino acids: CASRQQPSGANVLTF. The CDR3 DNA reads TGTGCCAGCAGGCAACAGCCGTCTGGGGCCAACGTCCTGACTTTC.

The rearrangement joins TRBV5-8 to TRBJ1-1; TRBD1 is a possible D gene (5 bases). The ends were cut back, 2 bases at V and 5 bases at J, with 10 bases in the middle. The germline V gene has CDR1 SGHTS and CDR2 YDEGEE. This CDR3 has 13 amino acids. CDR3: CASSFGGKTEAFF. The CDR3 nucleotides read TGTGCCAGCAGCTTCGGGGGGAAGACTGAAGCTTTCTTT.

The chain recombines TRBV19 with TRBJ1-1; 7 bases are a match to TRBD1. Germline CDR1 and CDR2: LNHDA and SQIVND (reference sequence). The CDR3 has 16 amino acids. Losses at the gene ends were 4 bases for V and 3 bases for J; bases not matched to a gene: 11. The CDR3 DNA follows: TGTGCCAGTAGTACCCCATTAACAGGGGAGGACACTGAAGCTTTCTTT. The encoded protein is CASSTPLTGEDTEAFF.